This TCR beta chain comes out of a study of T cell responses to AZD1222 COVID-19 vaccine. Overall study context: Both about-4-week and about-12-week second-dose recipients were combined.

TCRdb's table, derived via immunoSEQ multiplex PCR, lists solely in-frame clones and lacks some. The sample records 80,000 or so clones, around nine tenths being singletons. Study outcomes and limitations: Baseline serology detected seropositivity in only six AZD1222 recipients. Among the donors, most were white British and more were female, and clonal diversity was possibly underestimated. Spike was spanned by vaccine-associated CD4 TCRs, with dominance at 160-218 and 743-854.

A note on this clone: What it binds is not known.

The TCR comes from an adult in good health. This specimen was peripheral blood, taken on day 0 of AZD1222 vaccination.

The CDR3 coding sequence is TGTGCCATCAGTCCGCGACTAGCGGGGCTCAACAATGAGCAGTTCTTC. This codes for CAISPRLAGLNNEQFF. The rearrangement uses TRBV10-3 and TRBJ2-1, with 11 nucleotides matching TRBD2. Looked up from germline, CDR1 is ENHRY and CDR2 is SYGVKD. Losses at the gene ends were 5 bases for V and 5 bases for J; bases not matched to a gene: 8. CDR3 size: 16 residues.